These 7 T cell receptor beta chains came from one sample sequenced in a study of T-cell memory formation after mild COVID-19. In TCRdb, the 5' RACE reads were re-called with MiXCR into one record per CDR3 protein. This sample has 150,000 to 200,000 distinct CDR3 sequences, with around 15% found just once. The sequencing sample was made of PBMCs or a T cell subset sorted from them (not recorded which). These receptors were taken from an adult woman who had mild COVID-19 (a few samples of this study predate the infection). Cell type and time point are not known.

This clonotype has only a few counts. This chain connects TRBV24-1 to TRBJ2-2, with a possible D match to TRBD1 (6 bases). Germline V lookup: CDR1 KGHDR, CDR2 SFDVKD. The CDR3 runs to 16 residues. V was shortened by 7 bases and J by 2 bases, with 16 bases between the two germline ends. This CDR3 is CATSPRGRGNTGELFF. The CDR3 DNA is TGTGCCACCAGCCCCAGGGGTCGGGGAAACACCGGGGAGCTGTTTTTT.

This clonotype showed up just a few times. CDR3 in amino acids: CASSLDRANSPLHF. For the CDR3, the DNA is TGTGCCAGCAGCTTGGACAGGGCAAATTCACCCCTCCACTTT. This chain joins TRBV5-6 and TRBJ1-6; D might be TRBD1 (6 bases). The germline CDR1 and CDR2 sequences are SGHDT and YYEEEE. The CDR3 runs 14 residues. Trimming took off 0 bases at V and 7 bases at J, with 8 bases between the two ends.

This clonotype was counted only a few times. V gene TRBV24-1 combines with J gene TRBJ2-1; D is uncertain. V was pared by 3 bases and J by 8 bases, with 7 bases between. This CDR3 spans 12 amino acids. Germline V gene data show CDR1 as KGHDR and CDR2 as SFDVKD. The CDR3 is CATSDLRYEQFF. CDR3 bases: TGTGCCACCAGTGATCTTAGGTATGAGCAGTTCTTC.

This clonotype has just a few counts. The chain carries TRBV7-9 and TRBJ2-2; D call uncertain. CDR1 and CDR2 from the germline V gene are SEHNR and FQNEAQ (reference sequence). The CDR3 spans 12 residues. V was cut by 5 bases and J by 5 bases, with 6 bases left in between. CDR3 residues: CASSPQTGELFF. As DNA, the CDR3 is TGTGCCAGCAGCCCCCAGACCGGGGAGCTGTTTTTT.

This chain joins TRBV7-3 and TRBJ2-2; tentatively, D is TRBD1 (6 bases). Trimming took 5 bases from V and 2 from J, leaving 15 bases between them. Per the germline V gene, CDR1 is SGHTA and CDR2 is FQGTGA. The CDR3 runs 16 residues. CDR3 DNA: TGTGCCAGCAGCCTAAGCCCCGGGACAAACACCGGGGAGCTGTTTTTT. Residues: CASSLSPGTNTGELFF.

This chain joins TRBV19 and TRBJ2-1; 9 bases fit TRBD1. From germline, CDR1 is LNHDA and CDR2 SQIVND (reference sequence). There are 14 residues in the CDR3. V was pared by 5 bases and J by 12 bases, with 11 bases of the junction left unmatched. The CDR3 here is CASSPGQGPYWQFF. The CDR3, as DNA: TGTGCCAGTAGTCCGGGACAGGGCCCCTACTGGCAGTTCTTC. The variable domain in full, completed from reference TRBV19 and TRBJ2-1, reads DGGITQSPKYLFRKEGQNVTLSCEQNLNHDAMYWYRQDPGQGLRLIYYSQIVNDFQKGDIAEGYSVSREKKESFPLTVTSAQKNPTAFYLCASSPGQGPYWQFFGPGTRLTVL.

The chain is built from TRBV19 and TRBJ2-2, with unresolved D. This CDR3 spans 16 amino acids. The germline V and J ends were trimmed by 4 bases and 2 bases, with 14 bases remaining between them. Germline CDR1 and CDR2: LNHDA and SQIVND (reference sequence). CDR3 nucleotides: TGTGCCAGTAGTACCGGCCCAGAGCACAACACCGGGGAGCTGTTTTTT. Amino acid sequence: CASSTGPEHNTGELFF.